Included here is one T cell receptor (beta chain) sequence, with context. CDR3 length: 15 amino acids. The ends were cut back, 0 bases at V and 3 bases at J, with 9 bases in the middle. Germline loops: CDR1 MNHEY, CDR2 SVGAGI. This specimen belongs to a study of blood T cell repertoires in COVID-19. Study in general: Acute and convalescent COVID-19 specimens originated in the United States, Italy and Spain. From T cells, B-cell-depleted T cells, or PBMCs came the material, which was cDNA or gDNA.

In the original workflow: Nucleated cell counts were estimated from reference gene primer amplification. TCRdb's copy holds only in-frame clones and misses some; the assay was immunoSEQ multiplex PCR. That table is the source of V, J and clone size, and D and trimming were worked out from the DNA. The sample yields a few hundred thousand clones, about 87% seen once. The chain recombines TRBV6-5 with TRBJ2-1; D is uncertain. Material: peripheral blood. The sequence derives from a human donor in a cohort sampled during active COVID-19. In DNA, the CDR3 is TGTGCCAGCAGTTACTCGACCGGGTTCTACAATGAGCAGTTCTTC. Encoded protein: CASSYSTGFYNEQFF.